A selection of T cell receptor beta chains follows, all from one sample in a study of blood T cell repertoires in COVID-19. Sequencing was performed with immunoSEQ multiplex PCR; in TCRdb, only in-frame clones are kept and a portion is missing. This repertoire shows approximately 70,000 clones, roughly three quarters found once; its top ten account for around 5.9%. Sequencing was done on a sample of peripheral blood. Source of these receptors: a woman aged 55-75 years with acute or convalescent COVID-19. The CDR3 runs from the conserved cysteine through the conserved F or W. D genes are given only for firm matches. Expanded clones get a size class; other rows say once, few or many, or leave the size out.

D	J	size	V	CDR3	DNA
-	TRBJ2-7	-	TRBV6-1	CASSVTGATYSYEQYF	TGTGCCAGCAGTGTGACAGGAGCGACATACTCCTACGAGCAGTACTTC
-	TRBJ1-2	-	TRBV7-8	CASSLGGNYGYTF	TGTGCCAGCAGCTTAGGAGGAAACTATGGCTACACCTTC
-	TRBJ1-5	-	TRBV3-1/TRBV3-2	CASSQGDGSKPQHF	TGTGCCAGCAGCCAGGGGGACGGGAGTAAGCCCCAGCATTTT
-	TRBJ2-1	-	TRBV12-3/TRBV12-4	CASSPARDEQFF	TGTGCCAGCAGTCCCGCTAGAGACGAGCAGTTCTTC
-	TRBJ1-4	few	TRBV28	CASTGWQGSEKLFF	TGTGCCAGCACCGGATGGCAGGGGTCTGAAAAACTGTTTTTT
-	TRBJ2-2	-	TRBV2	CASRTTANTGELFF	TGTGCCAGCAGGACCACAGCGAACACCGGGGAGCTGTTTTTT
-	TRBJ1-2	once	TRBV19	CASIPPGERSGYTF	TGTGCCAGTATCCCCCCGGGGGAGAGGTCTGGCTACACCTTC
-	TRBJ2-7	-	TRBV4-2	CASRHNSGVAYEQYF	TGTGCCAGCAGACACAACTCGGGGGTCGCCTACGAGCAGTACTTC
TRBD2	TRBJ2-1	-	TRBV27	CASIRLAGNPNNNEQFF	TGTGCCAGCATTCGACTAGCGGGGAATCCCAACAACAATGAGCAGTTCTTC
-	TRBJ2-5	few	TRBV3-1/TRBV3-2	CASSLLGEEETQYF	TGTGCCAGCAGCCTCCTAGGGGAAGAGGAGACCCAGTACTTC
-	TRBJ2-2	-	TRBV18	CASSPYQADTGELFF	TGTGCCAGCTCACCTTACCAGGCCGACACCGGGGAGCTGTTTTTT
-	TRBJ1-1	-	TRBV19	CASSSPDRPDEAFF	TGTGCCAGTAGTTCCCCCGACAGGCCGGACGAAGCTTTCTTT
TRBD2	TRBJ2-4	-	TRBV2	CASSEVSGGAKNIQYF	TGTGCCAGCAGTGAAGTCTCCGGGGGGGCCAAAAACATTCAGTACTTC
-	TRBJ1-2	-	TRBV30	CAKAKGDYGYTF	TGTGCTAAAGCCAAAGGGGACTATGGCTACACCTTC
-	TRBJ1-5	-	TRBV2	CASTLGLPRNQPQHF	TGTGCCAGCACCTTGGGACTCCCGAGGAATCAGCCCCAGCATTTT
TRBD1	TRBJ2-1	-	TRBV9	CASKSGRGPDEQFF	TGTGCCAGCAAATCGGGCAGGGGGCCTGATGAGCAGTTCTTC
-	TRBJ2-3	once	TRBV29-1	CSVEEVGGYGTDTQYF	TGCAGCGTTGAAGAGGTTGGAGGGTACGGCACAGATACGCAGTATTTT
-	TRBJ2-1	-	TRBV3-1/TRBV3-2	CASSQVLQLEQFF	TGTGCCAGCAGCCAAGTCTTACAGCTTGAGCAGTTCTTC
-	TRBJ2-5	-	TRBV7-6	CASSPWTAQETQYF	TGTGCCAGCAGCCCGTGGACAGCCCAAGAGACCCAGTACTTC
TRBD1	TRBJ2-2	-	TRBV28	CASSLPTGDGRELFF	TGTGCCAGCAGTCTCCCGACAGGGGACGGTAGGGAGCTGTTTTTT
-	TRBJ2-3	-	TRBV6-5	CASSYYSGVGTDTQYF	TGTGCCAGCAGTTACTATTCAGGGGTCGGAACAGATACGCAGTATTTT
TRBD2	TRBJ2-1	-	TRBV5-4	CASSLKLGGDNEQFF	TGTGCCAGCAGCTTGAAGTTGGGGGGGGACAATGAGCAGTTCTTC
TRBD2	TRBJ2-5	-	TRBV2	CASSGTSVETQYF	TGTGCCAGCAGTGGGACTAGCGTAGAGACCCAGTACTTC
TRBD1	TRBJ2-7	-	TRBV6-5	CASRVGQAYEQYF	TGTGCCAGCAGGGTAGGACAGGCCTACGAGCAGTACTTC
TRBD1	TRBJ1-4	-	TRBV5-1	CASRTIQGGEKLFF	TGCGCCAGCAGAACTATTCAGGGGGGAGAAAAACTGTTTTTT
TRBD1	TRBJ1-1	once	TRBV12-3/TRBV12-4	CASTLYRDSSAFF	TGTGCCAGCACCTTATACCGGGACAGTTCGGCTTTCTTT
-	TRBJ1-6	few	TRBV7-3	CASSLTDFSPLHF	TGTGCCAGCAGCTTAACCGACTTTTCACCCCTCCACTTT
TRBD1	TRBJ2-5	-	TRBV9	CASSVRTGWETQYF	TGTGCCAGCAGCGTTCGGACAGGGTGGGAGACCCAGTACTTC
-	TRBJ2-1	-	TRBV7-9	CASSLSNEQFF	TGTGCCAGCAGCTTATCAAATGAGCAGTTCTTC
TRBD1	TRBJ2-1	-	TRBV18	CASSPGQGAHEQFF	TGTGCCAGCTCACCGGGACAGGGGGCACATGAGCAGTTCTTC
TRBD1	TRBJ1-1	once	TRBV29-1	CSVTTGGSFAEAFF	TGCAGCGTTACGACAGGGGGCTCGTTCGCTGAAGCTTTCTTT
TRBD2	TRBJ2-3	many	TRBV27	CASSPVLAEGDTQYF	TGTGCCAGCAGTCCAGTACTAGCGGAGGGGGATACGCAGTATTTT
TRBD1	TRBJ1-5	once	TRBV2	CASSKGTDNQPQHF	TGTGCCAGCAGTAAAGGGACAGACAATCAGCCCCAGCATTTT
-	TRBJ1-2	large	TRBV6-5	CASSPWVTDGYTF	TGTGCCAGCAGTCCGTGGGTGACAGATGGCTACACCTTC
-	TRBJ2-3	-	TRBV11-3	CASSLGRDTQYF	TGTGCCAGCAGCTTAGGTCGAGATACGCAGTATTTT
TRBD2	TRBJ2-3	-	TRBV27	CASKDSPIGREDTQYF	TGTGCCAGCAAAGACAGCCCAATTGGGAGGGAAGATACGCAGTATTTT
TRBD1	TRBJ2-6	-	TRBV6-2/TRBV6-3	CASSYPTGLVKASGANVLTF	TGTGCCAGCAGTTACCCGACAGGGCTGGTTAAGGCTTCTGGGGCCAACGTCCTGACTTTC
-	TRBJ1-1	-	TRBV6-4	CASSDFPQNTEAFF	TGTGCCAGCAGTGATTTCCCCCAGAACACTGAAGCTTTCTTT
-	TRBJ2-5	once	TRBV2	CASRGGGSWETQYF	TGTGCCAGCAGGGGGGGTGGAAGTTGGGAGACCCAGTACTTC
-	TRBJ2-2	-	TRBV14	CASSQEDRPELFF	TGTGCCAGCAGCCAAGAGGACAGACCGGAGCTGTTTTTT
-	TRBJ2-7	-	TRBV11-2	CASSLNRDTSYEQYF	TGTGCCAGCAGCTTAAACCGGGACACATCCTACGAGCAGTACTTC
TRBD2	TRBJ2-5	-	TRBV7-9	CASSPPGGETQYF	TGTGCCAGCAGCCCGCCGGGGGGAGAGACCCAGTACTTC
TRBD1	TRBJ1-1	-	TRBV6-4	CASMGWDREWAEAFF	TGTGCCAGCATGGGATGGGACAGGGAATGGGCTGAAGCTTTCTTT
-	TRBJ1-2	-	TRBV2	CASSDSLGRPDTF	TGTGCCAGCAGTGACTCGTTGGGCCGGCCCGACACCTTC
-	TRBJ2-1	-	TRBV6-5	CASSRQLNEQFF	TGTGCCAGCAGTCGACAGCTGAATGAGCAGTTCTTC